The entry below describes one TCR beta chain. The antigen is not known. The germline gene is not matched at one end of the junction; a read error may be the cause. Germline loops: CDR1 SGHDT, CDR2 YYEEEE. This CDR3 contains 13 residues. The record originates from a study of breast tumors, draining lymph nodes, adjacent tissues. Study results and limitations: Tumor and nontumor repertoires were significantly more similar in luminal-like than in basal-like breast cancer. That most tumor T cells come from lymph nodes remained unproven. Tumor TCR diversity was below lymph nodes but above nontumor tissue.

One entry per CDR3 protein, called by TCRdb with MiXCR from the multiplex PCR reads. This table holds about 22,000 distinct CDR3 sequences, about two thirds found once. The V gene is TRBV5-6, the J gene TRBJ2-7; weak D call: TRBD2 (5 bases). The sequence was obtained from a female donor with breast cancer. Some clones in this sample may be carry-over from other donors' samples. Sequenced sample: tumor-adjacent breast tissue. CDR3 coding DNA: TGTGCCAGTAGCTACGGGGAGCGGTACGAGCAGTACTTC. It codes for CASSYGERYEQYF.